This T cell receptor beta chain derives from a study of blood T cell repertoires in COVID-19. The assay was immunoSEQ multiplex PCR, and TCRdb's table has in-frame clones only and misses some. Of about 52,000 clones listed, 87% are singletons. This CDR3 is built from 13 residues. The ends were cut back, 5 bases at V and 4 bases at J, with 12 bases in the middle. V is TRBV12-3 or TRBV12-4 and J is TRBJ2-7; weak D call: TRBD2 (6 bases). This TCR was recovered from a human donor with active COVID-19. The donor label of this sample is uncertain. Source material: peripheral blood. CDR3 DNA sequence: TGTGCCAGCAGTGCCCGGGGGTTTTACGAGCAGTACTTC. The encoded protein is CASSARGFYEQYF.